This T cell receptor beta chain was identified in a study of T cell responses to AZD1222 COVID-19 vaccine. General observations from the study: Clonal diversity may have been underestimated, and the donors were mostly white British, with more females than males. Spike-specific TCR depth and breadth grew after two AZD1222 doses. Baseline seropositivity characterized only six AZD1222 recipients.

The table lists this clone with a count of one. No antigen is known for it. Only in-frame clones appear in the TCRdb table, and some are missing; sequencing was by immunoSEQ multiplex PCR. The sample has roughly 97,000 clones; 93% are singletons. The receptor was isolated from an adult in good health. Source: peripheral blood, taken on day 0 of AZD1222 vaccination.

The DNA for the CDR3 is TGTGCCAGCAGTGAATACCCGAGCTCCTACGAGCAGTACTTC. Amino acids: CASSEYPSSYEQYF. The chain links TRBV6-1 to TRBJ2-7; unclear D gene. The V and J ends lost 2 bases and 0 bases respectively, with 8 bases between them. The CDR3 extends over 14 amino acids. The germline CDR1 and CDR2 sequences are MNHNS and SASEGT.